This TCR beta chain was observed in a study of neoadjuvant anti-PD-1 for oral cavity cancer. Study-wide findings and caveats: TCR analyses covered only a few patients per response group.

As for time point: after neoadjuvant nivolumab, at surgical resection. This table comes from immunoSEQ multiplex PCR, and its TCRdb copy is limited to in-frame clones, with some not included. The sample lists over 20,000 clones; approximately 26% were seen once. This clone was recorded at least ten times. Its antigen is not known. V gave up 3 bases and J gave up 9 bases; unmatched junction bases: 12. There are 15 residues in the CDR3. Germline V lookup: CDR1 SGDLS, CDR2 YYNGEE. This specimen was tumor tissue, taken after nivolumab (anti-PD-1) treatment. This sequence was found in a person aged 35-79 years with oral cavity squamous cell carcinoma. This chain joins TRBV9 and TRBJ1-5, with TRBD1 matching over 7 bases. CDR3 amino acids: CASSADDRVRRPQHF. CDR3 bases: TGTGCCAGCAGCGCCGACGACAGGGTTCGAAGGCCCCAGCATTTT.